These 18 T cell receptor beta chains share one sample of origin, sequenced in a study of PD-L1 blockade in urothelial cancer (dated by TCRdb to about 2017). In the paper's terms, the time point label means: peripheral blood 6 weeks after treatment start. Libraries were prepared through the immunoSEQ multiplex PCR assay. In its TCRdb copy, this immuneACCESS table keeps in-frame sequences only and misses some clones. Where compared with another copy, unresolved V genes explain less than half of these, and the others have no known cause. Here the sample has 35,000 to 55,000 clones; around 80% occur a single time. Roughly 13% of the sample is held by the ten biggest clonotypes. The sample here was PBMCs, taken around atezolizumab (anti-PD-L1) treatment. These receptors were obtained from a man in his sixties with urothelial cancer.

This clone was observed once. The chain uses TRBV7-2 and TRBJ2-3; D might be TRBD2 (5 bases). Trimming cost V 4 bases and J 7 bases, with 18 bases left between them. CDR1 and CDR2 from the germline V gene are SGHTA and FQGNSA. The CDR3 runs to 15 residues. CDR3 in amino acids: CASSSGVLGKNTQYF. CDR3 in DNA: TGTGCCAGCAGCTCCGGGGTTTTAGGCAAAAATACGCAGTATTTT.

There are a few counts of this clone. V and J are TRBV5-4 and TRBJ1-1; 9 bases match TRBD1. The CDR3 is made up of 15 amino acids. V shed 3 bases and J 5 bases; nucleotides not matched to a gene: 8. Germline-derived CDR1 and CDR2 are SGHNT and YYREEE (reference sequence). CDR3 in DNA: TGTGCCAGCAGCTCCGGGACAGGGAGGCGAACTGAAGCTTTCTTT. Its protein is CASSSGTGRRTEAFF.

This clone showed up just once. The J gene is TRBJ2-3, the V gene TRBV27; 13 nucleotides align to TRBD2. The CDR3 consists of 17 residues. The V gene's germline CDR1 is MNHEY and CDR2 SMNVEV (reference sequence). The ends lost 2 bases at V and 5 bases at J; junction bases unmatched: 7. CDR3 sequence: CASSLDPGTSGVDTQYF. The CDR3 DNA is TGTGCCAGCAGTTTAGATCCCGGGACTAGCGGGGTAGATACGCAGTATTTT.

The genes are TRBV7-9 and TRBJ2-7; D is ambiguous. Per germline, CDR1 SEHNR and CDR2 FQNEAQ (reference sequence). V dropped 3 bases and J dropped 4 bases, with 13 bases sitting between them. The length of the CDR3 is 14 residues. Here the CDR3 DNA reads TGTGCCAGCAGCTTGGAAAGCGAGAGTTACGAGCAGTACTTC. This translates into CASSLESESYEQYF. Full variable domain (outside the CDR3, taken from reference TRBV7-9 and TRBJ2-7): DTGVSQNPRHKITKRGQNVTFRCDPISEHNRLYWYRQTLGQGPEFLTYFQNEAQLEKSRLLSDRFSAERPKGSFSTLEIQRTEQGDSAMYLCASSLESESYEQYFGPGTRLTVT.

The genes are TRBV29-1 and TRBJ1-2; maybe TRBD1 (5 bases). V lost 3 bases and J 7 bases, leaving 21 bases between the germline ends. CDR1 and CDR2 from the germline V gene are SQVTM and ANQGSEA. The CDR3 has 15 residues. The CDR3 region has the DNA TGCAGCGTTGACCCCGCAGACAGTATTACTGGTGGCTACACCTTC. Its protein is CSVDPADSITGGYTF.

The chain joins TRBV7-2 to TRBJ2-2; D uncertain. The CDR3 loop spans 12 amino acids. The germline gives CDR1 SGHTA, CDR2 FQGNSA. Trimming pared 5 bases from V and 7 bases from J, leaving 8 bases between. CDR3 sequence (DNA): TGTGCCAGCAGCACATATAACGGGGAGCTGTTTTTT. Residues: CASSTYNGELFF.

The rearrangement joins TRBV7-9 to TRBJ2-1, with 8 bases identical to TRBD1. Germline V gene data show CDR1 as SEHNR and CDR2 as FQNEAQ (reference sequence). The CDR3 runs 14 residues. The junction had 6 bases not matched to a gene; V was cut back by 3 bases and J by 8 bases. CDR3 coding DNA: TGTGCCAGCAGCTTGGCAGGGGGCTTTGATGAGCAGTTCTTC. It translates to CASSLAGGFDEQFF.

This chain uses TRBV18 with TRBJ2-2; no clear D. The CDR3 extends over 14 amino acids. Trimming took 5 bases from V and 7 from J, leaving 14 bases between them. CDR1 is KGHSH, CDR2 LQKENI, per germline. The CDR3 is CASSYLELNGELFF. CDR3 bases: TGTGCCAGCTCATACCTCGAGTTAAACGGGGAGCTGTTTTTT.

The chain carries TRBV2 and TRBJ2-3; 14 nucleotides match TRBD2. The CDR3 sequence is 16 residues long. Germline V gene sequence: CDR1 SNHLY, CDR2 FYNNEI. V lost 7 bases, J lost 1 base, and 4 bases stayed unmatched. This chain's CDR3 is CASIRLAGGGTDTQYF. CDR3 in DNA: TGTGCCAGCATACGACTAGCGGGAGGGGGCACAGATACGCAGTATTTT.

This chain connects TRBV27 to TRBJ1-2; the match to TRBD1 covers 9 bases. The germline V gene encodes CDR1 MNHEY and CDR2 SMNVEV (reference sequence). The CDR3 is 15 amino acids. Trimming cost V 8 bases and J 7 bases; bases outside gene matches: 14. CDR3 loop: CASGAAGTGLAGYTF. The CDR3 region has the DNA TGTGCCAGCGGTGCGGCGGGGACAGGGCTTGCTGGCTACACCTTC.

This chain uses TRBV18 with TRBJ2-5, with D tentatively TRBD1 (5 bases). The CDR3 is 14 residues long. V was clipped by 2 bases and J by 5 bases, with 12 bases between them. CDR1 KGHSH and CDR2 LQKENI come from the germline V gene. The CDR3, as DNA: TGTGCCAGCTCACCAGGGGCCCTGGCGGAGACCCAGTACTTC. Amino acid sequence: CASSPGALAETQYF.

The chain employs TRBV5-1 and TRBJ1-2; 7 bases are a match to TRBD1. Germline trimming cut 4 bases from V and 4 bases from J; bases unmatched to any gene: 7. Per germline, CDR1 SGHRS and CDR2 YFSETQ. The length of the CDR3 is 14 residues. Written as DNA, the CDR3 is TGCGCCAGCAGCCAGGGGGTCAGCATCTATGGCTACACCTTC. Its translation: CASSQGVSIYGYTF.

This clone was counted a few times. J is TRBJ1-1 and V is TRBV5-1, with TRBD1 as a possible D gene (6 bases). CDR1 and CDR2 from the germline V gene are SGHRS and YFSETQ. V lost 5 bases and J 1 base, leaving 12 bases between the germline ends. The CDR3 extends over 14 amino acids. This chain's CDR3 is CASRRQDRNTEAFF. CDR3 sequence (DNA): TGCGCCAGCAGGCGACAGGACAGGAACACTGAAGCTTTCTTT.

V is TRBV5-1 and J is TRBJ2-3, with 8 bases that match TRBD2. CDR1 is SGHRS and CDR2 is YFSETQ in the germline V gene. Trimming removed 5 bases from V and 2 bases from J; junction bases left unmatched: 1. The CDR3 loop spans 13 amino acids. This chain's CDR3 is CASRRGATDTQYF. The CDR3, as DNA: TGCGCCAGCAGGCGGGGGGCCACAGATACGCAGTATTTT.

This clone occurred once. The CDR3 here is CASSSGTGGGNTIYF. As DNA, the CDR3 is TGTGCCAGCAGCTCCGGGACAGGGGGTGGAAACACCATATATTTT. This chain uses TRBV11-3 with TRBJ1-3; TRBD1 agrees at 11 bases. The trim removed 4 bases at V and 3 bases at J, leaving 2 bases unmatched. Germline V gene lookup returns CDR1 SGHNT and CDR2 YENEEA. The CDR3 spans 15 residues.

This clone was observed once. This chain links TRBV6-5 with TRBJ2-7; a possible D gene is TRBD1 (6 bases). There are 15 residues in the CDR3. Germline assignment: CDR1 MNHEY and CDR2 SVGAGI. Trimming cost V 6 bases and J 0 bases, with 15 bases left between them. CDR3 coding DNA: TGTGCCAGCAGCGGTACAGGGACGAGCTCCTACGAGCAGTACTTC. Its translation is CASSGTGTSSYEQYF.

This sequence joins TRBV18 and TRBJ1-5, with 9 bases lining up with TRBD1. Germline CDR1 is KGHSH and CDR2 is LQKENI. This CDR3 comprises 14 residues. V shed 5 bases and J 5 bases; nucleotides not matched to a gene: 4. The CDR3: CASSWDRADQPQHF. The CDR3 DNA is TGTGCCAGCTCATGGGACAGGGCGGATCAGCCCCAGCATTTT.

The chain carries TRBV28 and TRBJ2-7; D may be TRBD2 (5 bases). Looked up from germline, CDR1 is MDHEN and CDR2 is SYDVKM. This CDR3 is 12 amino acids long. The V end was cut by 5 bases, the J end by 6 bases, with 11 bases between. The CDR3 sequence: CASSLRGREQYF. DNA for the CDR3: TGTGCCAGCAGTCTCAGAGGGCGCGAGCAGTACTTC.